A single T cell receptor beta chain is shown here with its context. Original analysis: The assay estimated nucleated cells by amplifying reference gene primers. The table came from immunoSEQ multiplex PCR; TCRdb's copy has only in-frame clones and leaves some out. D and trimming were read from the DNA, whereas the V and J calls and clone size are those reported in that table. The sample has some 300,000 clones; around 90% are singletons. Allocation to cohorts depended on clinical history reported by the participants. This sample was included in a study of blood T cell repertoires in COVID-19. Study background: COVID-19 samples collected from the United States, Italy and Spain covered acute and convalescent phases.

There are 15 residues in the CDR3. The V gene's germline CDR1 is SEHNR and CDR2 FQNEAQ (reference sequence). The ends lost 4 bases at V and 4 bases at J; junction bases unmatched: 3. This TCR derives from a woman in her twenties or thirties who had recovered from COVID-19. The V call is TRBV7-9, the J call TRBJ2-1, with 11 nucleotides matching TRBD2. Sequenced input: PBMCs or T cells enriched from blood (not recorded which). The CDR3: CASSSGTSGYNEQFF. The CDR3 DNA is TGTGCCAGCAGCTCCGGGACTAGCGGATACAATGAGCAGTTCTTC.